This T cell receptor beta chain stems from a study of shared clonotypes between healthy human individuals. Study-level findings and limits: Naive CD4 clonotypes were shared across a handful of donors at about 5.3%.

As to this clone: Its antigen remains unidentified.

The CDR3 extends over 13 amino acids. The germline V gene encodes CDR1 LGHNA and CDR2 YNFKEQ. Trimming cost V 1 base and J 6 bases, with 7 bases left between them. TCRdb's copy holds only in-frame clones and misses some; the assay was immunoSEQ multiplex PCR. Among nearly 1 million clones listed, 76% were seen once. The source is a young man in good health. Sequencing was done on a sample of memory CD4+ T cells sorted from blood. The subset denotes: CD45RA-negative fraction. V and J are TRBV4-2 and TRBJ2-4, with a possible D match to TRBD2 (6 bases). The DNA of the CDR3 is TGTGCCAGCAGCCAAGGGGGGGTAAACATTCAGTACTTC. Its translation: CASSQGGVNIQYF.